The next 14 T cell receptor beta chains were all read from a single sample in a study of blood T cells in healthy people across ages. Through a sample-barcoded 5' primer and a J-beta primer mix, a second PCR was run for 7 to 11 cycles. In TCRdb, the 5' RACE reads were re-called with MiXCR into one record per CDR3 protein. Of hundreds of thousands of distinct CDR3 sequences in the sample, more than 20% were seen once. Sequences were obtained from blood. Receptor source: a man aged 65 to 85 in good health.

Only a few counts were recorded for this clonotype. The chain recombines TRBV10-3 with TRBJ2-7; D not resolved. Looked up from germline, CDR1 is ENHRY and CDR2 is SYGVKD. The V and J ends lost 2 bases and 0 bases respectively, with 14 bases between them. The CDR3 length is 16 residues. CDR3: CAISEALLLRSYEQYF. The CDR3 DNA reads TGTGCCATCAGTGAGGCATTACTTCTACGCTCCTACGAGCAGTACTTC.

This chain links TRBV18 with TRBJ1-1; no firm D call. This CDR3 is built from 15 residues. The germline V and J ends were trimmed by 4 bases and 2 bases, with 14 bases remaining between them. From germline, CDR1 is KGHSH and CDR2 LQKENI. For the CDR3, the DNA is TGTGCCAGCTCACTAGGTACATTGGTCAACACTGAAGCTTTCTTT. This translates into CASSLGTLVNTEAFF.

CDR3 sequence (DNA): TGCAGTGCTGACGACAGGGGGCGCGAAAAACTGTTTTTT. Translated: CSADDRGREKLFF. The chain couples TRBV20-1 to TRBJ1-4, with 10 bases matching TRBD1. There are 13 residues in the CDR3. V shed 5 bases and J 8 bases; nucleotides not matched to a gene: 5. Germline CDR1 and CDR2: DFQATT and SNEGSKA (reference sequence).

The chain joins TRBV3-1 to TRBJ2-5; tentative D call: TRBD2 (6 bases). This CDR3 contains 16 residues. Trimming left V 6 bases short and J 5 bases short, with 22 bases between. Per germline, CDR1 LGHDT and CDR2 YNNKEL (reference sequence). The CDR3 region has the DNA TGTGCCAGCAGGGAGACTAGTACCTTTCCAAGGGAGACCCAGTACTTC. The encoded protein is CASRETSTFPRETQYF.

This clonotype turned up a few times. V usage is TRBV5-1 and J usage is TRBJ2-5, with 8 positions matching TRBD2. Germline values: CDR1 SGHRS, CDR2 YFSETQ. The CDR3 has 15 amino acids. Trimming at V came to 4 bases and at J to 2 bases, leaving 7 bases not matched to a gene. The CDR3 loop reads CASSETSSGQETQYF. Written as DNA, the CDR3 is TGCGCCAGCAGCGAAACATCTAGCGGGCAAGAGACCCAGTACTTC.

V gene TRBV5-1 combines with J gene TRBJ2-7, with TRBD1 matching 7 bases. V shed 0 bases, J shed 6 bases, and the junction held 9 bases outside the gene matches. The length of the CDR3 is 15 residues. Germline CDR1 SGHRS, CDR2 YFSETQ. Here the CDR3 reads CASSLGQGLNSEQYF. The CDR3 coding sequence is TGCGCCAGCAGCTTGGGACAGGGATTGAACTCCGAGCAGTACTTC.

The CDR3 loop reads CSARVQGQETQYF. The CDR3 bases are TGCAGTGCTAGAGTTCAGGGCCAAGAGACCCAGTACTTC. The chain uses TRBV20-1 and TRBJ2-5; possible D gene TRBD1, 5 bases. In germline, CDR1 is DFQATT, CDR2 SNEGSKA (reference sequence). The CDR3 has 13 amino acids. Trimming took off 1 base at V and 1 base at J, with 7 bases between the two ends.

Worth noting for this clonotype: This may be a read error: a much more frequent sequence differs by one nucleotide. The chain employs TRBV7-6 and TRBJ2-3; D unclear. The germline CDR1 and CDR2 sequences are SGHVS and FNYEAQ. The CDR3 has 15 amino acids. V lost 3 bases and J 3 bases, leaving 13 bases between the germline ends. The CDR3 reads CASSLFESSTDTQYF. CDR3 nucleotides: TGTGCCAGCAGCTTGTTCGAATCCTCAACAGATACGCAGTATTTT.

The CDR3 loop is CASRRSGQSSYEQYF. DNA of the CDR3: TGTGCCAGCAGGCGGTCGGGACAGAGCTCCTACGAGCAGTACTTC. The gene calls are TRBV5-5 and TRBJ2-5; 7 nucleotides align to TRBD1. The J call may be faulty, since TRBJ2-7 better matches the DNA end. The CDR3 totals 15 residues. Per the germline V gene, CDR1 is SGHKS and CDR2 is YYEKEE (reference sequence).

In this sample, this clonotype turned up a few times. Relative to the germline gene, one junction end is altered; a read error may explain this. The chain combines TRBV5-6 with TRBJ2-7; D is ambiguous. The CDR3 spans 12 residues. Germline CDR1 SGHDT, CDR2 YYEEEE. DNA of the CDR3: TGTGCCTGCAGCTTGGACGGCTACGAGCAGTACTTC. It translates to CACSLDGYEQYF.

As for this clonotype: A read error may account for a junction end that differs from germline. The rearrangement uses TRBV12-3 or TRBV12-4 and TRBJ2-2; perhaps TRBD2 as D (5 bases). The CDR3 runs to 13 residues. The CDR3 region has the DNA TGTGCCGGCAGTTTTTCGGGGACCGGGGAGCTGTTTTTT. Translating it yields CAGSFSGTGELFF.

The gene calls are TRBV20-1 and TRBJ2-1; maybe TRBD1 (5 bases). CDR3 length: 14 amino acids. V lost 0 bases and J lost 7, with 13 bases in between. The V gene's germline CDR1 is DFQATT and CDR2 SNEGSKA (reference sequence). The CDR3 reads CSARDLAGLNEQFF. The CDR3, as DNA: TGCAGTGCTAGAGATTTGGCAGGGTTAAATGAGCAGTTCTTC.

This rearrangement joins TRBV18 to TRBJ2-5; a possible D gene is TRBD1 (7 bases). The CDR3 has 14 residues. Per germline, CDR1 KGHSH and CDR2 LQKENI. V dropped 3 bases and J dropped 2 bases, with 10 bases sitting between them. CDR3 coding DNA: TGTGCCAGCTCACCGGCGGGACAGCAAGAGACCCAGTACTTC. Translation: CASSPAGQQETQYF.

In its sample, this clonotype was seen a few times. The CDR3 protein is CASSPRYMEGRYEQYF. CDR3 sequence (DNA): TGTGCCAGCAGTCCGCGGTATATGGAGGGCCGCTACGAGCAGTACTTC. The chain is built from TRBV2 and TRBJ2-7, with D tentatively TRBD2 (6 bases). This CDR3 has 16 amino acids. With 5 bases removed from V and 3 bases from J, the gap between germline ends came to 20 bases. The germline CDR1 and CDR2 sequences are SNHLY and FYNNEI.